This passage covers 21 T cell receptor beta chains from one sample sequenced in a study of cytomegalovirus exposure and HLA in healthy donors. Primers: 60 Vbeta forward and 13 Jbeta reverse. Sequencing was performed with immunoSEQ multiplex PCR; in TCRdb, only in-frame clones are kept and a portion is missing. The sample has 130,000 or so clones; roughly four fifths are singletons. The sequencing input was PBMCs. The receptors here all came from a man younger than 35 in good health and CMV-seropositive.

This clone was recorded once. The CDR3, as DNA: TGTGCCAGCTCATCCCAGGGTGATGAAGCTTTCTTT. Its translation is CASSSQGDEAFF. The chain links TRBV18 to TRBJ1-1; TRBD1 might be the D (5 bases). The CDR3 sequence is 12 residues long. The germline gives CDR1 KGHSH, CDR2 LQKENI. V shed 5 bases and J shed 7 bases, with 11 bases lying between them.

The chain links TRBV27 to TRBJ2-7; D is unresolved. V lost 6 bases to trimming and J lost 5 bases, with 20 bases between them. Looked up from germline, CDR1 is MNHEY and CDR2 is SMNVEV (reference sequence). This CDR3 spans 15 amino acids. CDR3 protein: CASRSLAGHVHEQYF. The CDR3 DNA reads TGTGCCAGCAGGTCTCTGGCAGGCCACGTCCACGAGCAGTACTTC.

The J gene is TRBJ1-1, the V gene TRBV5-8; no clear D gene. The germline CDR1 and CDR2 sequences are SGHTS and YDEGEE. The CDR3 runs to 13 residues. Trimming took off 4 bases at V and 4 bases at J, with 11 bases between the two ends. The CDR3 loop reads CASSEGVFTEAFF. As DNA, the CDR3 is TGTGCCAGCAGCGAGGGAGTCTTCACTGAAGCTTTCTTT. Variable domain in full (rest from reference TRBV5-8 and TRBJ1-1): EAGVTQSPTHLIKTRGQQATLRCSPISGHTSVYWYQQALGLGLQFLLWYDEGEERNRGNFPPRFSGRQFPNYSSELNVNALELEDSALYLCASSEGVFTEAFFGQGTRLTVV.

The chain combines TRBV7-9 with TRBJ1-5, with a possible D match to TRBD1 (6 bases). There are 14 residues in the CDR3. V shed 5 bases and J shed 6 bases, with 14 bases lying between them. CDR1 SEHNR and CDR2 FQNEAQ come from the germline V gene (reference sequence). CDR3: CASSQGQRRQPQHF. As DNA, the CDR3 is TGTGCCAGCAGCCAAGGACAGAGGCGTCAGCCCCAGCATTTT. Full variable domain (rest looked up from reference TRBV7-9 and TRBJ1-5): DTGVSQNPRHKITKRGQNVTFRCDPISEHNRLYWYRQTLGQGPEFLTYFQNEAQLEKSRLLSDRFSAERPKGSFSTLEIQRTEQGDSAMYLCASSQGQRRQPQHFGDGTRLSIL.

This clone was counted only a few times. V is TRBV29-1 and J is TRBJ2-3; 7 positions match TRBD1. Germline V CDR1 and CDR2: SQVTM, ANQGSEA. Losses at the gene ends were 0 bases for V and 5 bases for J; bases not matched to a gene: 11. The CDR3 covers 16 residues. CDR3 sequence: CSVEDLEQGLGDTQYF. CDR3 coding DNA: TGCAGCGTTGAAGATCTGGAACAGGGGTTAGGAGATACGCAGTATTTT.

The chain combines TRBV6-1 with TRBJ1-4; maybe TRBD1 (5 bases). V dropped 2 bases and J dropped 16 bases, with 20 bases sitting between them. Looked up from germline, CDR1 is MNHNS and CDR2 is SASEGT. This CDR3 has 14 amino acids. The CDR3 reads CASSEPGTPRSRFF. The CDR3 DNA is TGTGCCAGCAGTGAACCTGGGACTCCCCGGAGTAGGTTTTTT.

This rearrangement joins TRBV6-5 to TRBJ2-5, with 7 bases lining up with TRBD1. Germline loops: CDR1 MNHEY, CDR2 SVGAGI. The length of the CDR3 is 16 residues. V was pared by 2 bases and J by 2 bases, with 8 bases of the junction left unmatched. The CDR3 loop reads CASSYRGQPRQETQYF. The CDR3, as DNA: TGTGCCAGCAGTTACCGGGGACAGCCAAGACAAGAGACCCAGTACTTC.

This sequence joins TRBV7-9 and TRBJ1-3; D is undetermined. The CDR3 totals 15 residues. V was pared by 8 bases and J by 2 bases, with 16 bases between. The germline V gene has CDR1 SEHNR and CDR2 FQNEAQ (reference sequence). CDR3: CASLKSGETGNTIYF. In DNA form, the CDR3 reads TGTGCCAGCCTCAAATCTGGAGAAACTGGAAACACCATATATTTT. Full variable domain (missing parts from reference TRBV7-9 and TRBJ1-3): DTGVSQNPRHKITKRGQNVTFRCDPISEHNRLYWYRQTLGQGPEFLTYFQNEAQLEKSRLLSDRFSAERPKGSFSTLEIQRTEQGDSAMYLCASLKSGETGNTIYFGEGSWLTVV.

This clone was found a few times. The chain employs TRBV19 and TRBJ2-1; TRBD2 matches 8 bases. The CDR3 is 15 residues long. Per the germline V gene, CDR1 is LNHDA and CDR2 is SQIVND (reference sequence). After removal of 5 bases from V and 2 bases from J, the junction contained 5 bases not matched to a gene. The CDR3 region has the DNA TGTGCCAGTAGTTCGCGGGAGGCACCCTACAATGAGCAGTTCTTC. Translating it yields CASSSREAPYNEQFF.

The V call is TRBV4-1, the J call TRBJ2-7; TRBD2 agrees at 12 bases. Germline V lookup: CDR1 MGHRA, CDR2 YSYEKL. The CDR3 is 17 amino acids. Trimming at V came to 2 bases and at J to 2 bases, leaving 7 bases not matched to a gene. CDR3 loop: CASSQQTSGSITYEQYF. The CDR3 DNA reads TGCGCCAGCAGCCAACAGACTAGCGGGAGTATAACCTACGAGCAGTACTTC.

The chain recombines TRBV29-1 with TRBJ1-1; tentative D call: TRBD1 (5 bases). This CDR3 contains 11 residues. Trimming cost V 5 bases and J 7 bases, with 11 bases left between them. The germline CDR1 and CDR2 sequences are SQVTM and ANQGSEA. Here the CDR3 DNA reads TGCAGCGTTACTCAGGGCCGTGAAGCTTTCTTT. Translating it yields CSVTQGREAFF.

J is TRBJ2-1 and V is TRBV5-1; D call uncertain. Trimming shortened V by 0 bases and J by 6 bases, and 4 bases separated the two germline ends. The CDR3 is 12 residues long. Germline V gene lookup returns CDR1 SGHRS and CDR2 YFSETQ. The CDR3 here is CASSLDSNEQFF. In nucleotides, the CDR3 is TGCGCCAGCAGCTTGGACAGCAATGAGCAGTTCTTC.

The chain links TRBV27 to TRBJ1-1; weak D call: TRBD1 (5 bases). The CDR3 covers 18 residues. Between the trimmed V and J ends, which lost 5 bases and 5 bases, there was a span of 27 bases. Per germline, CDR1 MNHEY and CDR2 SMNVEV (reference sequence). The DNA for the CDR3 is TGTGCCAGCAGTCTCTTTCGGGGGGGTAGTCTCGTTGTTACTGAAGCTTTCTTT. Protein sequence: CASSLFRGGSLVVTEAFF.

This chain joins TRBV6-1 and TRBJ1-1; 7 bases fit TRBD1. There are 12 residues in the CDR3. V was pared by 10 bases and J by 1 base, with 3 bases of the junction left unmatched. Germline CDR1 and CDR2: MNHNS and SASEGT. The CDR3 sequence: CAIDRENTEAFF. The CDR3 nucleotides read TGTGCCATTGACAGGGAGAACACTGAAGCTTTCTTT.

The gene calls are TRBV7-8 and TRBJ2-7; 7 bases map to TRBD1. The CDR3 contains 14 residues. From germline, CDR1 is SGHVS and CDR2 FQNEAQ. With 4 bases clipped from V and 2 bases from J, the junction kept 5 bases outside the gene matches. CDR3 nucleotides: TGTGCCAGCAGCTCCAGGGGGTTAACCTACGAGCAGTACTTC. Its protein product is CASSSRGLTYEQYF.

The chain has TRBV30 and TRBJ1-2; 10 bases are a match to TRBD1. The CDR3 totals 14 residues. V shed 5 bases and J 11 bases; nucleotides not matched to a gene: 14. Germline V gene sequence: CDR1 GTSNPN, CDR2 SVGIG (reference sequence). The CDR3 nucleotides read TGTGCCTGGGGCCGATCCGGGACAGGGGCGGGTTACACCTTC. Translating gives CAWGRSGTGAGYTF.

The V call is TRBV7-9, the J call TRBJ2-7, with D perhaps TRBD2 (6 bases). The CDR3 consists of 15 residues. Deletions cut 1 base from V and 3 bases from J, with 13 bases between. Germline V lookup: CDR1 SEHNR, CDR2 FQNEAQ (reference sequence). CDR3 sequence (DNA): TGTGCCAGCAGCTTAGAATTTAGCGGAGACTACGAGCAGTACTTC. It yields the protein CASSLEFSGDYEQYF. Using reference TRBV7-9 and TRBJ2-7 for the parts outside the CDR3, the full variable domain is DTGVSQNPRHKITKRGQNVTFRCDPISEHNRLYWYRQTLGQGPEFLTYFQNEAQLEKSRLLSDRFSAERPKGSFSTLEIQRTEQGDSAMYLCASSLEFSGDYEQYFGPGTRLTVT.

This chain uses TRBV28 with TRBJ1-1, with 8 bases that match TRBD1. The V and J ends lost 5 bases and 4 bases, in that order; junction bases with no gene match: 3. The CDR3 runs to 13 residues. CDR1 and CDR2 (germline): MDHEN, SYDVKM. CDR3 sequence (DNA): TGTGCCAGCAGTCCGACAGGGGTCACTGAAGCTTTCTTT. It is translated as CASSPTGVTEAFF.

V usage is TRBV2 and J usage is TRBJ2-2; tentative D call: TRBD2 (6 bases). This CDR3 region has 15 residues. V gave up 7 bases and J gave up 3 bases, with 15 bases separating them. Germline assignment: CDR1 SNHLY and CDR2 FYNNEI. In nucleotides, the CDR3 is TGTGCCAGCATAAGGCGGGGACTTGACACCGGGGAGCTGTTTTTT. Translating gives CASIRRGLDTGELFF.

The rearrangement uses TRBV23-1 and TRBJ1-4, with 12 bases fitting TRBD1. TRBV23-1 belongs to the ORF category, with a function that is uncertain. The CDR3 runs 15 residues. The J segment lost 6 bases and the V segment lost 4 bases, leaving 3 bases of the junction unmatched. The DNA for the CDR3 is TGCGCCAGCAGTCCGGGACAGGGGGCCCATGAAAAACTGTTTTTT. Amino acid sequence: CASSPGQGAHEKLFF.

This clone has a handful of counts. The chain uses TRBV5-1 and TRBJ2-5; the match to TRBD1 covers 8 bases. CDR1 SGHRS and CDR2 YFSETQ come from the germline V gene. CDR3 length: 13 amino acids. V lost 4 bases to trimming and J lost 5 bases; unmatched junction nucleotides: 4. The CDR3, as DNA: TGCGCCAGCAGCCAGACAGGGGATGAGACCCAGTACTTC. Its translation: CASSQTGDETQYF.